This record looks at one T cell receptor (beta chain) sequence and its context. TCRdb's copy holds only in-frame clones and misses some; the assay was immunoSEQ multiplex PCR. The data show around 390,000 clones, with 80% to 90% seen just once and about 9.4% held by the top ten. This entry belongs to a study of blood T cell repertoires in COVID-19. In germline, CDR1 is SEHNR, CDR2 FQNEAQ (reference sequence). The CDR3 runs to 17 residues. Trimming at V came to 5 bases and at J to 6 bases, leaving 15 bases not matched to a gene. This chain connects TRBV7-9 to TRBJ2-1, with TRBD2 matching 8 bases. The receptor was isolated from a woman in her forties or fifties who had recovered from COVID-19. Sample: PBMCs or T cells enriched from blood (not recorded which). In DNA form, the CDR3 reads TGTGCCAGCAGCCCCGAAGGTCTACCGGGACTAGTCAATGAGCAGTTCTTC. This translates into CASSPEGLPGLVNEQFF.